Below, 31 T cell receptor beta chains from the same sample are listed, as sequenced in a study of blood T cell repertoires in COVID-19. Only in-frame clones appear in the TCRdb table, and some are missing; sequencing was by immunoSEQ multiplex PCR. The sample lists some 140,000 clones; 70% to 85% were seen once. The sample taken for sequencing was peripheral blood. These receptors all come from a woman of 80 years or more with acute or convalescent COVID-19.

The chain joins TRBV3-1 (or the pseudogene TRBV3-2) to TRBJ1-2; 10 positions match TRBD1. The CDR3 spans 16 residues. Unmatched junction bases numbered 11, after V lost 0 bases and J lost 10 bases. Germline CDR1 is LGHDT and CDR2 is YNNKEL (reference sequence). CDR3: CASSQESMDRGKHYTF. CDR3 bases: TGTGCCAGCAGCCAAGAGTCGATGGACAGGGGGAAACACTACACCTTC.

The chain uses TRBV5-6 and TRBJ1-5, with TRBD1 matching over 7 bases. V lost 3 bases, J lost 3 bases, and 3 bases stayed unmatched. Germline loops: CDR1 SGHDT, CDR2 YYEEEE. This CDR3 region has 14 residues. The DNA of the CDR3 is TGTGCCAGCAGCTCGGGACAGTTCAATCAGCCCCAGCATTTT. Amino acid sequence: CASSSGQFNQPQHF.

The chain joins TRBV7-9 to TRBJ2-7; 8 bases map to TRBD1. Unmatched junction bases numbered 6, after V lost 5 bases and J lost 0 bases. Germline assignment: CDR1 SEHNR and CDR2 FQNEAQ (reference sequence). The CDR3 covers 15 residues. The CDR3 region has the DNA TGTGCCAGCAGCCCTCGGACAGGGACCTCCTACGAGCAGTACTTC. The encoded protein is CASSPRTGTSYEQYF.

The chain is built from TRBV5-1 and TRBJ2-2; D perhaps matches TRBD2 (6 bases). CDR1 SGHRS and CDR2 YFSETQ come from the germline V gene. This CDR3 contains 16 residues. The ends were cut back, 3 bases at V and 2 bases at J, with 14 bases in the middle. The CDR3 reads CASSWSGTQNTGELFF. The CDR3 nucleotides are TGCGCCAGCAGCTGGTCCGGGACTCAAAACACCGGGGAGCTGTTTTTT.

This sequence joins TRBV6-6 and TRBJ2-7, with 8 bases that match TRBD2. Germline trimming cut 1 base from V and 2 bases from J; bases unmatched to any gene: 1. CDR1 and CDR2 from the germline V gene are MNHNY and SVGAGI (reference sequence). The CDR3 loop spans 14 amino acids. CDR3 nucleotides: TGTGCCAGCAGTTACTTTAGCGGGGCCTACGAGCAGTACTTC. It codes for CASSYFSGAYEQYF.

The chain employs TRBV10-3 and TRBJ1-1; 8 bases match TRBD1. There are 15 residues in the CDR3. Trimming took 0 bases from V and 8 from J; bases not matched to a gene: 8. From germline, CDR1 is ENHRY and CDR2 SYGVKD. In DNA, the CDR3 is TGTGCCATCAGTGAGTCTTGGACAGGGACTTGGGAAGCTTTCTTT. It yields the protein CAISESWTGTWEAFF.

This clone was seen only a few times. This chain links TRBV20-1 with TRBJ1-2; the D gene is possibly TRBD1 (6 bases). This CDR3 has 11 amino acids. CDR1 is DFQATT and CDR2 is SNEGSKA in the germline V gene (reference sequence). The CDR3 nucleotides are TGCATTATACAGGGAAACTATGGCTACACCTTC. Protein: CIIQGNYGYTF.

The gene calls are TRBV29-1 and TRBJ2-1; 11 bases map to TRBD2. The V and J ends lost 1 base and 10 bases, in that order; junction bases with no gene match: 6. CDR3 length: 14 amino acids. CDR1 and CDR2 (germline): SQVTM, ANQGSEA. CDR3 region: CSVEGLAGGEEQFF. DNA of the CDR3: TGCAGCGTTGAAGGCCTAGCGGGGGGAGAAGAGCAGTTCTTC.

The chain couples TRBV3-1 (or the pseudogene TRBV3-2) to TRBJ2-1; TRBD1 matches at 7 bases. V lost 2 bases to trimming and J lost 11 bases; unmatched junction nucleotides: 9. Germline loops: CDR1 LGHDT, CDR2 YNNKEL (reference sequence). This CDR3 is built from 14 residues. The CDR3 here is CASSQPGQLFQQFF. In nucleotides, the CDR3 is TGTGCCAGCAGCCAACCGGGACAGTTATTTCAGCAGTTCTTC.

The rearrangement joins TRBV29-1 to TRBJ2-7; 9 nucleotides agree with TRBD1. Germline trimming cut 6 bases from V and 2 bases from J; bases unmatched to any gene: 8. This CDR3 has 14 amino acids. CDR1 is SQVTM and CDR2 is ANQGSEA in the germline V gene. CDR3 bases: TGCAGCGTCCGCGGACAGGGGACGACCTACGAGCAGTACTTC. Its protein product is CSVRGQGTTYEQYF.

V is TRBV19 and J is TRBJ2-2, with 8 bases that match TRBD1. The germline CDR1 and CDR2 sequences are LNHDA and SQIVND (reference sequence). The CDR3 sequence is 15 residues long. V shed 5 bases, J shed 4 bases, and the junction held 6 bases outside the gene matches. The CDR3 sequence is CASSVGTGLTGELFF. In nucleotides, the CDR3 is TGTGCCAGTAGTGTCGGGACAGGCCTCACCGGGGAGCTGTTTTTT.

This clone was observed a single time. The chain recombines TRBV28 with TRBJ1-2; 8 nucleotides match TRBD1. The CDR3 runs to 14 residues. V was clipped by 6 bases and J by 6 bases; unmatched bases: 9. The V gene's germline CDR1 is MDHEN and CDR2 SYDVKM. CDR3 in amino acids: CASRVLTGENGYTF. The DNA of the CDR3 is TGTGCCAGCAGGGTCTTGACAGGGGAGAATGGCTACACCTTC.

The gene calls are TRBV30 and TRBJ1-1; D is possibly TRBD1 (6 bases). Trimming took off 7 bases at V and 3 bases at J, with 9 bases between the two ends. This CDR3 has 11 amino acids. Germline CDR1 GTSNPN, CDR2 SVGIG (reference sequence). The CDR3 protein is CASGADTEAFF. For the CDR3, the DNA is TGTGCCTCGGGGGCGGACACTGAAGCTTTCTTT.

The chain recombines TRBV4-2 with TRBJ2-4, with TRBD2 matching over 8 bases. The germline CDR1 and CDR2 sequences are LGHNA and YNFKEQ. CDR3 size: 14 residues. The V and J ends lost 4 bases and 6 bases, in that order; junction bases with no gene match: 5. The chain's CDR3 is CASSRAGGRNIQYF. The CDR3 DNA is TGTGCCAGCAGCCGGGCGGGGGGTAGAAACATTCAGTACTTC.

The V call is TRBV29-1, the J call TRBJ2-5; D not resolved. Between the trimmed V and J ends, which lost 8 bases and 7 bases, there was a span of 14 bases. The CDR3 is 11 amino acids. Germline V gene sequence: CDR1 SQVTM, CDR2 ANQGSEA. The CDR3 loop reads CSKNAGGTQYF. The DNA of the CDR3 is TGCAGCAAAAACGCCGGCGGGACCCAGTACTTC.

This clone has more than one count but fewer than ten. The chain is built from TRBV7-9 and TRBJ1-4; possible D gene TRBD1, 6 bases. This CDR3 spans 14 amino acids. Trimming stripped 3 bases from V and 5 bases from J, with 10 bases between. Germline-derived CDR1 and CDR2 are SEHNR and FQNEAQ (reference sequence). CDR3 loop: CASSLEQGNEKLFF. The CDR3 DNA reads as TGTGCCAGCAGCTTGGAACAGGGCAATGAAAAACTGTTTTTT.

V and J are TRBV6-5 and TRBJ2-3; 8 bases are shared with TRBD1. This CDR3 has 16 amino acids. CDR1 and CDR2 (germline): MNHEY, SVGAGI. Trimming removed 0 bases from V and 6 bases from J; junction bases left unmatched: 8. DNA for the CDR3: TGTGCCAGCAGTTACTCTCACAGGGGGACCCAGGATACGCAGTATTTT. Translation: CASSYSHRGTQDTQYF.

The rearrangement uses TRBV12-3 or TRBV12-4 and TRBJ2-1; possibly TRBD1 for D (6 bases). Between the trimmed V and J ends, which lost 3 bases and 6 bases, there was a span of 9 bases. The CDR3 covers 13 residues. The CDR3: CASSFSGVNEQFF. The DNA for the CDR3 is TGTGCCAGCAGTTTCTCAGGGGTCAATGAGCAGTTCTTC.

The chain combines TRBV30 with TRBJ1-4; TRBD1 matches 7 bases. Germline V CDR1 and CDR2: GTSNPN, SVGIG (reference sequence). J lost 7 bases, V lost 2 bases, and 4 bases had no gene match. This CDR3 has 13 amino acids. The CDR3 coding sequence is TGTGCCTGGAGTTCTACAGGGGTTGAAAAACTGTTTTTT. It yields the protein CAWSSTGVEKLFF.

In this sample, this clone turned up a few times. J is TRBJ1-5 and V is TRBV19, with D unresolved. The CDR3 totals 15 residues. Trimming removed 3 bases from V and 2 bases from J, with 11 bases in between. The V gene's germline CDR1 is LNHDA and CDR2 SQIVND (reference sequence). The CDR3 bases are TGTGCCAGTAGTATCTCCCCCTACGGCAATCAGCCCCAGCATTTT. Translation gives CASSISPYGNQPQHF. The complete variable domain, with remaining parts taken from reference TRBV19 and TRBJ1-5, reads DGGITQSPKYLFRKEGQNVTLSCEQNLNHDAMYWYRQDPGQGLRLIYYSQIVNDFQKGDIAEGYSVSREKKESFPLTVTSAQKNPTAFYLCASSISPYGNQPQHFGDGTRLSIL.

This clone was detected only a few times. The rearrangement uses TRBV10-3 and TRBJ2-1, with 7 positions matching TRBD1. The CDR3 runs to 11 residues. The junction had 3 bases not matched to a gene; V was cut back by 10 bases and J by 6 bases. The germline CDR1 and CDR2 sequences are ENHRY and SYGVKD. The CDR3 DNA reads TGTGCCAAGCACAGGGGCAATGAGCAGTTCTTC. Translated, it gives CAKHRGNEQFF.

This chain joins TRBV3-1 (or the pseudogene TRBV3-2) and TRBJ1-2; D perhaps matches TRBD1 (5 bases). V dropped 4 bases and J dropped 7 bases, with 16 bases sitting between them. This CDR3 has 14 residues. CDR1 is LGHDT and CDR2 is YNNKEL in the germline V gene (reference sequence). CDR3: CASSPKGSTVGYTF. The CDR3 DNA reads TGTGCCAGCAGCCCCAAGGGGTCGACAGTTGGCTACACCTTC.

The V gene is TRBV12-3 or TRBV12-4, the J gene TRBJ1-1; no firm D call. The CDR3 contains 13 residues. The V end lost 6 bases, the J end lost 6 bases, and 14 bases lay between the germline ends. The CDR3, as DNA: TGTGCCAGCAGGCCGGGAGCCGGGGCTGAAGCTTTCTTT. Protein: CASRPGAGAEAFF.

The chain joins TRBV6-1 to TRBJ1-2, with D uncertain. The V and J ends lost 1 base and 4 bases respectively, with 10 bases between them. Looked up from germline, CDR1 is MNHNS and CDR2 is SASEGT. CDR3 length: 14 residues. CDR3 in DNA: TGTGCCAGCAGTGAAGGGTCAGCGATCTATGGCTACACCTTC. This gives the protein CASSEGSAIYGYTF.

The chain couples TRBV7-2 to TRBJ1-6; TRBD1 agrees at 9 bases. J lost 11 bases, V lost 5 bases, and 7 bases had no gene match. Germline CDR1 reads SGHTA; CDR2 reads FQGNSA. The CDR3 totals 14 residues. The DNA of the CDR3 is TGTGCCAGCAGCCCAAGGACAGGGGATCCACCCCTCCACTTT. Amino acid sequence: CASSPRTGDPPLHF.

This clone was picked up one time. The chain joins TRBV5-1 to TRBJ2-7; 9 nucleotides match TRBD1. The CDR3 contains 14 residues. After removal of 2 bases from V and 1 base from J, the junction contained 1 base not matched to a gene. Per the germline V gene, CDR1 is SGHRS and CDR2 is YFSETQ. The CDR3 sequence is CASSFDRGSYEQYF. The CDR3 coding sequence is TGCGCCAGCAGCTTCGACAGGGGGTCCTACGAGCAGTACTTC.

The J gene is TRBJ1-4, the V gene TRBV5-1; TRBD1 matches 8 bases. Germline CDR1 and CDR2: SGHRS and YFSETQ. The length of the CDR3 is 15 residues. The J segment lost 3 bases and the V segment lost 4 bases, leaving 5 bases of the junction unmatched. CDR3: CASSPTGEPNEKLFF. CDR3 in DNA: TGCGCCAGCAGCCCGACAGGGGAGCCTAATGAAAAACTGTTTTTT. Drawing the rest from reference TRBV5-1 and TRBJ1-4, the complete variable domain is KAGVTQTPRYLIKTRGQQVTLSCSPISGHRSVSWYQQTPGQGLQFLFEYFSETQRNKGNFPGRFSGRQFSNSRSEMNVSTLELGDSALYLCASSPTGEPNEKLFFGSGTQLSVL.

The chain links TRBV19 to TRBJ1-5, with 11 bases that match TRBD1. V gave up 5 bases and J gave up 4 bases; unmatched junction bases: 4. The CDR3 is 15 amino acids. The germline gives CDR1 LNHDA, CDR2 SQIVND (reference sequence). CDR3 sequence: CASSRTGGENQPQHF. The CDR3 DNA is TGTGCCAGTAGTCGGACAGGGGGCGAGAATCAGCCCCAGCATTTT.

J is TRBJ1-2 and V is TRBV11-2, with 9 bases identical to TRBD1. Germline CDR1 reads SGHAT; CDR2 reads FQNNGV. V gave up 5 bases and J gave up 7 bases; unmatched junction bases: 14. The CDR3 totals 16 residues. The DNA of the CDR3 is TGTGCCAGCAGCGTACCTTGGGACAGGGCCCTATCTGGCTACACCTTC. Amino acid sequence: CASSVPWDRALSGYTF.

The genes are TRBV7-3 and TRBJ2-3; 11 bases line up with TRBD2. Germline CDR1 reads SGHTA; CDR2 reads FQGTGA. The ends lost 3 bases at V and 4 bases at J; junction bases unmatched: 9. The CDR3 is 17 amino acids. The DNA for the CDR3 is TGTGCCAGCAGCTTTGGGAGGCTAGCGGGGGGATCAGATACGCAGTATTTT. As protein: CASSFGRLAGGSDTQYF.

The chain carries TRBV3-1 (or the pseudogene TRBV3-2) and TRBJ1-4; TRBD1 might be the D (6 bases). Trimming cost V 4 bases and J 6 bases, with 15 bases left between them. The CDR3 consists of 15 residues. Germline V lookup: CDR1 LGHDT, CDR2 YNNKEL (reference sequence). The CDR3 spells CASSLQGMVHEKLFF. The CDR3 bases are TGTGCCAGCAGCCTGCAGGGGATGGTTCATGAAAAACTGTTTTTT.